These T cell receptor beta chains were read from a single sample in a study of glioma-infiltrating T cells. TCRdb re-called the multiplex PCR reads with MiXCR, one entry per CDR3 protein. The table shows under 50,000 distinct CDR3 sequences, with around 20% occurring only once. Sequences were obtained from glioma tissue, nonneoplastic brain tissue, or PBMCs (not recorded which). The receptor source for this set is a human donor with low-grade glioma or glioblastoma, undergoing nonglioma brain surgery, or in good health (not recorded which). CDR3s include the opening cysteine and the closing phenylalanine or tryptophan. The order of the fields is V gene, D gene, J gene, clone size, CDR3 protein, CDR3 DNA. The D gene is left open where the match is weak. Size values are once, few and many counts, or a class for expanded clones, and some rows have none.

V gene: TRBV5-4; D gene: .; J gene: TRBJ1-2; clone size: many; CDR3 protein: CASSLATGYGYTF; CDR3 DNA: TGTGCCAGCAGCTTGGCGACAGGCTATGGCTACACCTTC
V gene: TRBV14; D gene: .; J gene: TRBJ2-3; clone size: many; CDR3 protein: CASSQVLPSTDTQYF; CDR3 DNA: TGTGCCAGCAGCCAAGTTCTTCCCAGCACAGATACGCAGTATTTT
V gene: TRBV4-3; D gene: TRBD2; J gene: TRBJ2-1; clone size: many; CDR3 protein: CASSRVVAGNEQFF; CDR3 DNA: TGCGCCAGCAGCCGGGTGGTAGCGGGAAATGAGCAGTTCTTC
V gene: TRBV2; D gene: .; J gene: TRBJ1-1; clone size: many; CDR3 protein: CASSELLLYTEAFF; CDR3 DNA: TGTGCCAGCAGTGAACTACTTCTCTACACTGAAGCTTTCTTT
V gene: TRBV30; D gene: .; J gene: TRBJ1-3; clone size: few; CDR3 protein: CACPRGDLGNTIYF; CDR3 DNA: TGTGCCTGCCCCAGGGGTGATCTCGGAAACACCATATATTTT
V gene: TRBV2; D gene: .; J gene: TRBJ2-5; clone size: many; CDR3 protein: CASKAKVQALKETQYF; CDR3 DNA: TGTGCCAGCAAGGCTAAGGTTCAGGCGCTGAAGGAGACCCAGTACTTC
V gene: TRBV7-9; D gene: .; J gene: TRBJ2-5; clone size: many; CDR3 protein: CASSQGVSGLQETQYF; CDR3 DNA: TGTGCCAGCAGCCAAGGGGTTAGCGGCCTCCAAGAGACCCAGTACTTC
V gene: TRBV19; D gene: .; J gene: TRBJ2-5; clone size: few; CDR3 protein: CASSSRETQYF; CDR3 DNA: TGTGCCAGTAGTTCACGGGAGACCCAGTACTTC
V gene: TRBV2; D gene: .; J gene: TRBJ2-7; clone size: .; CDR3 protein: CASSDPGSEQYF; CDR3 DNA: TGTGCCAGCAGTGACCCGGGATCCGAGCAGTACTTC
V gene: TRBV10-3; D gene: .; J gene: TRBJ2-4; clone size: many; CDR3 protein: CAISESIFAKGAKNIQYF; CDR3 DNA: TGTGCCATCAGTGAGTCGATTTTCGCCAAGGGGGCCAAAAACATTCAGTACTTC
V gene: TRBV20-1; D gene: TRBD1; J gene: TRBJ1-1; clone size: many; CDR3 protein: CSARAPGGTEAFF; CDR3 DNA: TGCAGTGCTAGAGCTCCAGGGGGCACTGAAGCTTTCTTT
V gene: TRBV12-3/TRBV12-4; D gene: .; J gene: TRBJ2-7; clone size: many; CDR3 protein: CASSRRMEPEQYF; CDR3 DNA: TGTGCCAGCAGTCGCCGGATGGAGCCCGAGCAGTACTTC
V gene: TRBV4-1; D gene: TRBD1; J gene: TRBJ1-1; clone size: many; CDR3 protein: CASSQDGTANTEAFF; CDR3 DNA: TGCGCCAGCAGCCAAGATGGGACAGCGAACACTGAAGCTTTCTTT
V gene: TRBV6-1; D gene: .; J gene: TRBJ2-1; clone size: .; CDR3 protein: CASSEVGGSYNEQFF; CDR3 DNA: TGTGCCAGCTCGGAAGTGGGGGGTTCCTACAATGAGCAGTTCTTC
V gene: TRBV19; D gene: .; J gene: TRBJ2-1; clone size: many; CDR3 protein: CASSIKGNEQFF; CDR3 DNA: TGTGCCAGTAGTATTAAGGGAAATGAGCAGTTCTTC
V gene: TRBV19; D gene: .; J gene: TRBJ2-7; clone size: many; CDR3 protein: CASRPSSSYEQYF; CDR3 DNA: TGTGCCAGTCGCCCTAGCAGTTCCTACGAGCAGTACTTC
V gene: TRBV18; D gene: .; J gene: TRBJ1-1; clone size: many; CDR3 protein: CASSPSRTEAFF; CDR3 DNA: TGTGCCAGCTCACCAAGTAGGACTGAAGCTTTCTTT
V gene: TRBV28; D gene: TRBD2; J gene: TRBJ2-1; clone size: many; CDR3 protein: CASTSGSRDFYNEQFF; CDR3 DNA: TGTGCCAGCACTAGCGGGAGCCGTGATTTTTACAATGAGCAGTTCTTC
V gene: TRBV18; D gene: .; J gene: TRBJ2-3; clone size: many; CDR3 protein: CASSPREDTQYF; CDR3 DNA: TGTGCCAGCTCCCCCCGGGAAGATACGCAGTATTTT
V gene: TRBV15; D gene: .; J gene: TRBJ2-5; clone size: medium-sized; CDR3 protein: CATSRDLETQYF; CDR3 DNA: TGTGCCACCAGCAGAGATCTCGAGACCCAGTACTTC
V gene: TRBV27; D gene: .; J gene: TRBJ1-2; clone size: many; CDR3 protein: CASSPGTVPLYGYTF; CDR3 DNA: TGTGCCAGCAGTCCGGGGACCGTCCCCCTCTATGGCTACACCTTC
V gene: TRBV12-3/TRBV12-4; D gene: TRBD2; J gene: TRBJ2-1; clone size: .; CDR3 protein: CASSLWGGMGYNEQFF; CDR3 DNA: TGTGCCAGCAGTTTATGGGGGGGAATGGGGTACAATGAGCAGTTCTTC
V gene: TRBV27; D gene: .; J gene: TRBJ2-3; clone size: many; CDR3 protein: CASSPGLDTQYF; CDR3 DNA: TGTGCCAGCAGTCCAGGGTTGGATACGCAGTATTTT
V gene: TRBV20-1; D gene: .; J gene: TRBJ2-1; clone size: many; CDR3 protein: CSAPDSRAEQFF; CDR3 DNA: TGCAGTGCCCCCGACTCGAGGGCTGAGCAGTTCTTC
V gene: TRBV18; D gene: TRBD2; J gene: TRBJ2-2; clone size: .; CDR3 protein: CASSPRLTSGDTGELFF; CDR3 DNA: TGTGCCAGCTCACCACGTCTAACTAGCGGGGACACCGGGGAGCTGTTTTTT